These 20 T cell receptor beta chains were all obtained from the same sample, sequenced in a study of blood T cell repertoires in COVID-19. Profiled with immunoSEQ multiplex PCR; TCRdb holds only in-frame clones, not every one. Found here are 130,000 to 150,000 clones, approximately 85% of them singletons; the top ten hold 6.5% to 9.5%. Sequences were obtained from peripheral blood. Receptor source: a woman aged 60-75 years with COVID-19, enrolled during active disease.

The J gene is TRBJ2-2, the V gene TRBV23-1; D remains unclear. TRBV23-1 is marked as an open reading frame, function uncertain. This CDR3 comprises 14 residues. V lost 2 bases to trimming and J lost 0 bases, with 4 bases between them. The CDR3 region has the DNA TGCGCCAGCAGTCAACCCACGAACACCGGGGAGCTGTTTTTT. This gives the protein CASSQPTNTGELFF.

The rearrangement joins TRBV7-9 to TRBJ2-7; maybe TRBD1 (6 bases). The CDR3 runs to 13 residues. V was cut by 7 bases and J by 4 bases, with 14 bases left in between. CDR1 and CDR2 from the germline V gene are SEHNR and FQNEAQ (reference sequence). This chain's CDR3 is CASNLITGYEQYF. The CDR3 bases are TGTGCCAGCAACTTGATCACAGGGTACGAGCAGTACTTC.

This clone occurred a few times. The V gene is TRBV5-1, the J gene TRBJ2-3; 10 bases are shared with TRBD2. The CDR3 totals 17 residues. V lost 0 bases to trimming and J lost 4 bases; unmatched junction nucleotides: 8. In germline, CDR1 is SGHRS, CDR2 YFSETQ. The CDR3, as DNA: TGCGCCAGCAGCTTGGCTGGGACTAGCGACGGGGCAGATACGCAGTATTTT. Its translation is CASSLAGTSDGADTQYF.

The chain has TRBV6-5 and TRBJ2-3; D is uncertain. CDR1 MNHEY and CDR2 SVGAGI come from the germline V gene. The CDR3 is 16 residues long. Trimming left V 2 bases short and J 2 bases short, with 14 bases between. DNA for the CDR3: TGTGCCAGCAGTTACCTCAGCGTAAGGCTCACAGATACGCAGTATTTT. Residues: CASSYLSVRLTDTQYF.

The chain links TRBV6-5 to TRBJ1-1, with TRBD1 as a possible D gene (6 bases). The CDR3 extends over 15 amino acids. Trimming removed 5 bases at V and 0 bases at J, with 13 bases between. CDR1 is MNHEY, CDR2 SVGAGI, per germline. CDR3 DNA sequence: TGTGCCAGCAGTAAAACAGGGATTATGAACACTGAAGCTTTCTTT. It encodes CASSKTGIMNTEAFF.

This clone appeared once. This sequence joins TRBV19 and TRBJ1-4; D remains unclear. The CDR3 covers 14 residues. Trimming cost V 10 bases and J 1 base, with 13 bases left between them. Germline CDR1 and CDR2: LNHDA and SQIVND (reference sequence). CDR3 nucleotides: TGTGCCACCGGAGGTGTCAGAACTAATGAAAAACTGTTTTTT. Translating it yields CATGGVRTNEKLFF.

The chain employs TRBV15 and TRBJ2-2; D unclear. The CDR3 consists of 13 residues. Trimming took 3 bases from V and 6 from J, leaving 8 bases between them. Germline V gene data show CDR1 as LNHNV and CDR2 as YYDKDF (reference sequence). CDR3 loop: CATSRHSPGELFF. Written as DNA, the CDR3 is TGTGCCACCAGCAGGCACAGTCCCGGGGAGCTGTTTTTT.

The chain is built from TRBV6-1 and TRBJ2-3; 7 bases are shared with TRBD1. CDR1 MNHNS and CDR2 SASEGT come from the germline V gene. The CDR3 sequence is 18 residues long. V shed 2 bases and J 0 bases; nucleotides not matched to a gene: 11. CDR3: CASSENVWTGPSTDTQYF. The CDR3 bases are TGTGCCAGCAGTGAAAACGTTTGGACAGGTCCTAGCACAGATACGCAGTATTTT.

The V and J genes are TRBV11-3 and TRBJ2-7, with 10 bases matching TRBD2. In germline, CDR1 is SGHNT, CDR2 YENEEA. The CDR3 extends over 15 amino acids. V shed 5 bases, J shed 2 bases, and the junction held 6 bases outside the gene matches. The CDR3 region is CASSVSGGNAYEQYF. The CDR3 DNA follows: TGTGCCAGCAGCGTTAGCGGGGGGAACGCCTACGAGCAGTACTTC. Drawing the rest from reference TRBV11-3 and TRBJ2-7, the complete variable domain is EAGVVQSPRYKIIEKKQPVAFWCNPISGHNTLYWYLQNLGQGPELLIRYENEEAVDDSQLPKDRFSAERLKGVDSTLKIQPAELGDSAVYLCASSVSGGNAYEQYFGPGTRLTVT.

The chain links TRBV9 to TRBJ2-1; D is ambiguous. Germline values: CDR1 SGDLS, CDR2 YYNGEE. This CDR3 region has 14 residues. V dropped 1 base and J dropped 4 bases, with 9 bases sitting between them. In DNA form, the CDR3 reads TGTGCCAGCAGCGTAACCCCACTGTACAATGAGCAGTTCTTC. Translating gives CASSVTPLYNEQFF.

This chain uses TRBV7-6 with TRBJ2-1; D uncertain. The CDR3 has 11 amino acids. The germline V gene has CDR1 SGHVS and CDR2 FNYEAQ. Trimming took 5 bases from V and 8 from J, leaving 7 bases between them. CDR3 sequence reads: CASSLSDEQFF. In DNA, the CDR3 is TGTGCCAGCAGCCTCAGCGATGAGCAGTTCTTC.

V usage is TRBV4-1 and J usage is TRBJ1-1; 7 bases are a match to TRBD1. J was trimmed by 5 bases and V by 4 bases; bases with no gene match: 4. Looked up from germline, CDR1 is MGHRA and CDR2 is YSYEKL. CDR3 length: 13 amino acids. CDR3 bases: TGCGCCAGCAGCCGGAGGGGGCCAACTGAAGCTTTCTTT. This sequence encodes CASSRRGPTEAFF.

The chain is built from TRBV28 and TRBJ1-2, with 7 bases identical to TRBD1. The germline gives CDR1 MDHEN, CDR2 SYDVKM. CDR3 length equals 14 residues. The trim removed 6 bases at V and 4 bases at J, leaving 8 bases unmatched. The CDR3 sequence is CASREGAIGYGYTF. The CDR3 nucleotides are TGTGCCAGCAGGGAGGGGGCCATCGGCTATGGCTACACCTTC.

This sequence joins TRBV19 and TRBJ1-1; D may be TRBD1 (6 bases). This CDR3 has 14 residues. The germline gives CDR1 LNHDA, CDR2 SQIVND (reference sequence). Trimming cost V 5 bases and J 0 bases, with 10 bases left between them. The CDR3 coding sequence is TGTGCCAGTAGTCGACAGGACATGAACACTGAAGCTTTCTTT. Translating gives CASSRQDMNTEAFF.

This chain's CDR3 is CASTSLAGGQETQYF. Written as DNA, the CDR3 is TGTGCCAGTACCTCCCTAGCGGGGGGGCAGGAGACCCAGTACTTC. The V and J genes are TRBV19 and TRBJ2-5; 12 bases are shared with TRBD2. Germline V lookup: CDR1 LNHDA, CDR2 SQIVND (reference sequence). V trimming: 7 bases; J trimming: 5 bases; junction bases outside the gene matches: 8. The CDR3 is made up of 15 amino acids.

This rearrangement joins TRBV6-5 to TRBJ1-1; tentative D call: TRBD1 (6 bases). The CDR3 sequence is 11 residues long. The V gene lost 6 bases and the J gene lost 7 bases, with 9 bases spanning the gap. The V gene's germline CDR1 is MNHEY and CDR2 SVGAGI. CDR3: CASRGHLEAFF. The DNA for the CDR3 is TGTGCCAGCAGGGGACACCTTGAAGCTTTCTTT.

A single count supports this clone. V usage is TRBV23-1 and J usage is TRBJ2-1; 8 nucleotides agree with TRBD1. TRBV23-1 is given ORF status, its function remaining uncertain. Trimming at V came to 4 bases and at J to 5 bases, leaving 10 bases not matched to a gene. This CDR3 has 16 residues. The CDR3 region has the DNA TGCGCCAGCAGTCTTGACAGGGGTGTGTGGGACAATGAGCAGTTCTTC. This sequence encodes CASSLDRGVWDNEQFF.

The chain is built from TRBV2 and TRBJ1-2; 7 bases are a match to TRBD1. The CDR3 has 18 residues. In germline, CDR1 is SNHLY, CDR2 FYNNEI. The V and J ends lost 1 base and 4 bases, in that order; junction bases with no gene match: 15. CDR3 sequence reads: CASSEVPLSRGRGYGYTF. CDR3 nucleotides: TGTGCCAGCAGTGAAGTTCCCCTCTCAAGGGGGCGAGGCTATGGCTACACCTTC.

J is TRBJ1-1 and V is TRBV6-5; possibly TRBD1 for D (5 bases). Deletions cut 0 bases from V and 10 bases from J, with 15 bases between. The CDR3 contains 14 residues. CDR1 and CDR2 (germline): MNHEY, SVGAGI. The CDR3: CASSYSITGGGAFF. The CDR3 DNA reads TGTGCCAGCAGTTACTCGATAACGGGGGGGGGAGCTTTCTTT.

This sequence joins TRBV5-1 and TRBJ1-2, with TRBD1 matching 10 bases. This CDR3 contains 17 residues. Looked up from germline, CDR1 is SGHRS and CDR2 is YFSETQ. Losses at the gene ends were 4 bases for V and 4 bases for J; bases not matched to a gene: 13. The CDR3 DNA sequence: TGCGCCAGCAGCGAATCCGGGACAGGGGACCTTTTCTATGGCTACACCTTC. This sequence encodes CASSESGTGDLFYGYTF.